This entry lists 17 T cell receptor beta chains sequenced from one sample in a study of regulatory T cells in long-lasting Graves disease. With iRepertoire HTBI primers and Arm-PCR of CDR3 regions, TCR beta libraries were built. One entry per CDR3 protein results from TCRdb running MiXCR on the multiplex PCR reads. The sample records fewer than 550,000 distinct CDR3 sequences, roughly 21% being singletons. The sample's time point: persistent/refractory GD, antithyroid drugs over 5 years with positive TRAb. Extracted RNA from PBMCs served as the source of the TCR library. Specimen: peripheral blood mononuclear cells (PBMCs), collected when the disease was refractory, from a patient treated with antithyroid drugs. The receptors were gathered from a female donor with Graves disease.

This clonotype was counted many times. CDR3 amino acids: CASSLLGGWAFF. CDR3 DNA sequence: TGTGCCAGCAGTTTACTAGGGGGCTGGGCTTTCTTT. The rearrangement uses TRBV28 and TRBJ1-1, with 7 bases that match TRBD1. Trimming at V came to 2 bases and at J to 11 bases, leaving 5 bases not matched to a gene. The CDR3 is 12 amino acids. Germline-derived CDR1 and CDR2 are MDHEN and SYDVKM.

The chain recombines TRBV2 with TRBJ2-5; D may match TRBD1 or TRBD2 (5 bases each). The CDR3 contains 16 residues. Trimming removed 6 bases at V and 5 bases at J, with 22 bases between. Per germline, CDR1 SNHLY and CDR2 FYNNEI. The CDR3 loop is CASSNHRGPAGETQYF. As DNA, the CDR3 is TGTGCCAGCAGCAACCACCGGGGCCCAGCAGGGGAGACCCAGTACTTC.

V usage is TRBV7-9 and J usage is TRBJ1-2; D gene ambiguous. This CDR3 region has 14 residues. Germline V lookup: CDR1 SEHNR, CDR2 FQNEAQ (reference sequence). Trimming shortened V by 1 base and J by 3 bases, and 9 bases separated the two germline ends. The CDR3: CASSLVGTHYGYTF. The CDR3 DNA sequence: TGTGCCAGCAGCTTAGTAGGCACGCACTATGGCTACACCTTC. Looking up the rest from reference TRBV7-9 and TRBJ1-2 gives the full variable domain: DTGVSQNPRHKITKRGQNVTFRCDPISEHNRLYWYRQTLGQGPEFLTYFQNEAQLEKSRLLSDRFSAERPKGSFSTLEIQRTEQGDSAMYLCASSLVGTHYGYTFGSGTRLTVV.

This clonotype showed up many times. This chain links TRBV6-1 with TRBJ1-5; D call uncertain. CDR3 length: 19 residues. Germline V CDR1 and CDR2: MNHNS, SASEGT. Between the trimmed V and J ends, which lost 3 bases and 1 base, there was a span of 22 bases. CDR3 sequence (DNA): TGTGCCAGCAGTGACGGTCGGGTGCTCTGGCGAAGAAGCAATCAGCCCCAGCATTTT. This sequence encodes CASSDGRVLWRRSNQPQHF.

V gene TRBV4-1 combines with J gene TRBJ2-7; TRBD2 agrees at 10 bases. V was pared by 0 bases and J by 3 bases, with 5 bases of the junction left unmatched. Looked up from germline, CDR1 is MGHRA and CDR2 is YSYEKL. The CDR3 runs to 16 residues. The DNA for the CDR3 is TGCGCCAGCAGCCAAGAGGCTAGCGGGAGAGGCTACGAGCAGTACTTC. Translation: CASSQEASGRGYEQYF.

The DNA for the CDR3 is TGTGCCAGCAGTCTCGACAGGGGTGTTTCACCCCTCCACTTT. This codes for CASSLDRGVSPLHF. This rearrangement joins TRBV14 to TRBJ1-6; 8 nucleotides line up with TRBD1. Germline V gives CDR1 SGHDN, CDR2 FVKESK. The junction had 7 bases not matched to a gene; V was cut back by 6 bases and J by 9 bases. The CDR3 contains 14 residues.

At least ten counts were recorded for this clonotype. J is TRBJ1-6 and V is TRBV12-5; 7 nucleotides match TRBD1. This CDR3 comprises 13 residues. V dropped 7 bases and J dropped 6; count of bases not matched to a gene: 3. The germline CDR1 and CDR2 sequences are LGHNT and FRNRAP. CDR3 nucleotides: TGTGCTAGTGCGTGGGACAGTAATTCACCCCTCCACTTT. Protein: CASAWDSNSPLHF.

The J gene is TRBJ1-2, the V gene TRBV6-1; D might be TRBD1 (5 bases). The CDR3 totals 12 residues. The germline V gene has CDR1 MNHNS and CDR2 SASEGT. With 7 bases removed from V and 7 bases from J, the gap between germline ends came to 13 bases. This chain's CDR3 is CASTPTGGGYTF. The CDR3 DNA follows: TGTGCCAGCACCCCAACAGGAGGTGGCTACACCTTC.

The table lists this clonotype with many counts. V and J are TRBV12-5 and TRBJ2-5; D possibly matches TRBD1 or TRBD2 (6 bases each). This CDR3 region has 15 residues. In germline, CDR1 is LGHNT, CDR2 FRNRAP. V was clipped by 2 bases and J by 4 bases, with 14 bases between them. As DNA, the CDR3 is TGTGCTAGTGGTTTGAGGGGGACTTGGGGAGAGACCCAGTACTTC. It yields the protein CASGLRGTWGETQYF. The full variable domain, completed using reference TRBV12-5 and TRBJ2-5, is DARVTQTPRHKVTEMGQEVTMRCQPILGHNTVFWYRQTMMQGLELLAYFRNRAPLDDSGMPKDRFSAEMPDATLATLKIQPSEPRDSAVYFCASGLRGTWGETQYFGPGTRLLVL.

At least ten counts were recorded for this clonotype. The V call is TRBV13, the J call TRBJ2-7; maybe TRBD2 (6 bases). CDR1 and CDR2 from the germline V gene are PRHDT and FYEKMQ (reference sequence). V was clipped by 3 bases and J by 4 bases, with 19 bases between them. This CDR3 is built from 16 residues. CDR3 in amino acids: CASSFSSGEARYEQYF. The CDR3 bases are TGTGCCAGCAGCTTCTCCTCCGGGGAGGCCCGATACGAGCAGTACTTC.

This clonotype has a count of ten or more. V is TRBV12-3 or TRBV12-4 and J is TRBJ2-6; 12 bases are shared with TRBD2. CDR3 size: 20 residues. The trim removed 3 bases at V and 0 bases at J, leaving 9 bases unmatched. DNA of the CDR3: TGTGCCAGCAGTTTCACGGGACTAGCGGGCCTTAGCTCTGGGGCCAACGTCCTGACTTTC. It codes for CASSFTGLAGLSSGANVLTF.

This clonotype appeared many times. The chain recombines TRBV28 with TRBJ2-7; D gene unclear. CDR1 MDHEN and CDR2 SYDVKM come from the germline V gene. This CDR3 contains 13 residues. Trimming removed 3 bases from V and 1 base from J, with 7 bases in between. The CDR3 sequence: CASSLLGSYEQYF. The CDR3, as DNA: TGTGCCAGCAGTTTGTTGGGGTCCTACGAGCAGTACTTC.

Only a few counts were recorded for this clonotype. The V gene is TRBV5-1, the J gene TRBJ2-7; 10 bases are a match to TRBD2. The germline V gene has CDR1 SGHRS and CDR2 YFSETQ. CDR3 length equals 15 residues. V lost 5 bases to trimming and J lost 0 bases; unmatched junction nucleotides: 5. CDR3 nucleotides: TGCGCCAGCAGATCGACTAGCGGGCTCTCCTACGAGCAGTACTTC. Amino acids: CASRSTSGLSYEQYF.

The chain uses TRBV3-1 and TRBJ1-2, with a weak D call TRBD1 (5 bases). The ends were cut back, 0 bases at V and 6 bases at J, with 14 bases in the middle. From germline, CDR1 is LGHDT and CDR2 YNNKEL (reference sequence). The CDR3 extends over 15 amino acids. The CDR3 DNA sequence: TGTGCCAGCAGCCAAGATGAGTCAGGGCTTGATGGCTACACCTTC. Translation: CASSQDESGLDGYTF.

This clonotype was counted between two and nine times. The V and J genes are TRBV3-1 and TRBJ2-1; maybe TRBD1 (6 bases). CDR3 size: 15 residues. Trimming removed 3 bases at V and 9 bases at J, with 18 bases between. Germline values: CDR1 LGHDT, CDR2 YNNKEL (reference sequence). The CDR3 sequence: CASSQTGLGIGEQFF. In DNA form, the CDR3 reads TGTGCCAGCAGCCAGACAGGCCTTGGGATCGGTGAGCAGTTCTTC.

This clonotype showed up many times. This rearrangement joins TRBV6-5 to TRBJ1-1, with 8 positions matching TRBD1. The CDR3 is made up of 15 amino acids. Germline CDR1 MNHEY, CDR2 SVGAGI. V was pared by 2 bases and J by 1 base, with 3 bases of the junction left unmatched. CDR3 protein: CASSYLGQGNTEAFF. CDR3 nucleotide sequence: TGTGCCAGCAGTTACCTTGGACAGGGGAACACTGAAGCTTTCTTT.

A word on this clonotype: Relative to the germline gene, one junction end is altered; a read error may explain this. CDR3: CASQPRDRGSTDTQCF. CDR3 sequence (DNA): TGTGCCAGCCAACCCAGGGACAGGGGTAGCACAGATACGCAGTGTTTT. The V call is TRBV5-5, the J call TRBJ2-3, with 10 bases matching TRBD1. The germline V gene has CDR1 SGHKS and CDR2 YYEKEE (reference sequence). CDR3 size: 16 residues.